This T cell receptor (beta chain) derives from a study of blood T cell repertoires in COVID-19. Background on the study: The United States, Italy and Spain supplied acute and convalescent COVID-19 samples.

Original analysis: Reference gene primer amplification in the assay estimated nucleated cell counts. Using immunoSEQ multiplex PCR, the repertoire was profiled, and TCRdb retains in-frame clones only, with some absent. V and J calls and clone size are as listed in that table; D and trimming were resolved from the DNA. The repertoire has 150,000 to 200,000 clones, around nine tenths of them found once; the top ten carry approximately 2.1%. Trimming shortened V by 0 bases and J by 7 bases, and 11 bases separated the two germline ends. Germline loops: CDR1 SGDLS, CDR2 YYNGEE. The CDR3 extends over 15 amino acids.

The TCR originated in a man over 45 who had recovered from COVID-19. The chain links TRBV9 to TRBJ1-6; possible D gene TRBD1, 5 bases. The sequencing sample was made of peripheral blood. The CDR3 protein is CASSVGQGRNSPLHF. In nucleotides, the CDR3 is TGTGCCAGCAGCGTAGGTCAGGGTAGGAATTCACCCCTCCACTTT.